A selection of T cell receptor beta chains follows, all from one sample in a study of T-cell reconstitution after alpha-beta-depleted transplantation in children. A single record per CDR3 protein comes from TCRdb applying MiXCR to the PCR reads. The sample has approximately 270,000 distinct CDR3 sequences; 20% to 30% are singletons. Sample: PBMCs, mostly from graft donor cells, taken 360 days after TCRalphabeta/CD19-depleted stem cell transplant. The receptors originated from a female patient aged 2-10 years who had a stem cell transplant for congenital amegakaryocytic thrombocytopenia, so the T cells may come from the graft donor. Both conserved end residues are part of each CDR3. D genes are given only for firm matches. Clone size is shown for a subset of rows, as once, few, many or a class of expanded clone.

abundance,j_gene,v_gene,d_gene,CDR3aa,CDR3nt
-,TRBJ2-7,TRBV20-1,-,CSATRANSYEQYF,TGCAGTGCTACCAGGGCGAACTCCTACGAGCAGTACTTC
-,TRBJ2-1,TRBV29-1,TRBD2,CSVNGLAGEPDYNEQFF,TGCAGCGTTAACGGGCTAGCGGGAGAACCGGACTACAATGAGCAGTTCTTC
many,TRBJ2-7,TRBV2,-,CASRAREGNYEQYF,TGTGCCAGCCGGGCAAGGGAAGGGAACTACGAGCAGTACTTC
-,TRBJ2-3,TRBV2,-,CASSDLADTQYF,TGTGCCAGCAGTGATCTCGCAGATACGCAGTATTTT
few,TRBJ2-5,TRBV4-2,-,CASSQDGTRDFETQYF,TGTGCCAGCAGCCAAGATGGCACTAGGGATTTCGAGACCCAGTACTTC
few,TRBJ2-5,TRBV20-1,-,CSARVGGSTQETQYF,TGCAGTGCTAGAGTTGGTGGGAGTACCCAAGAGACCCAGTACTTC
few,TRBJ2-3,TRBV20-1,-,CSARETRLDTQYF,TGCAGTGCTAGAGAGACTAGATTAGATACGCAGTATTTT
-,TRBJ1-5,TRBV28,-,CASSLWDTRYSNQPQHF,TGTGCCAGCAGTTTATGGGACACACGATATAGCAATCAGCCCCAGCATTTT
few,TRBJ2-3,TRBV5-5,-,CASSLAGPSTDTQYF,TGTGCCAGCTCTCTGGCAGGGCCCAGCACAGATACGCAGTATTTT
-,TRBJ2-3,TRBV5-4,TRBD1,CASSFRDRVTDTQYF,TGTGCCAGCAGCTTCCGGGACAGGGTCACAGATACGCAGTATTTT
-,TRBJ2-5,TRBV6-2/TRBV6-3,TRBD2,CASIRTSEETQYF,TGTGCCAGCATTAGGACTAGCGAGGAGACCCAGTACTTC
many,TRBJ1-5,TRBV7-2,-,CASTNRDIVNQPQHF,TGTGCCAGCACCAACCGGGACATAGTGAATCAGCCCCAGCATTTT
few,TRBJ2-7,TRBV12-3/TRBV12-4,TRBD2,CASSSLAGANEQYF,TGTGCCAGCAGTTCCCTAGCGGGAGCTAACGAGCAGTACTTC
few,TRBJ1-2,TRBV12-3/TRBV12-4,-,CASSPGIYGYTF,TGTGCCAGCAGTCCTGGGATCTATGGCTACACCTTC
few,TRBJ1-5,TRBV12-3/TRBV12-4,-,CASSPQGMQPQHF,TGTGCCAGCAGTCCCCAGGGTATGCAGCCCCAGCATTTT
-,TRBJ1-2,TRBV5-1,TRBD1,CASSFSDRTGYTF,TGCGCCAGCAGCTTCTCGGACAGGACTGGCTACACCTTC
many,TRBJ2-3,TRBV12-3/TRBV12-4,-,CASSGQQTQYF,TGTGCCAGCAGCGGACAGCAGACGCAGTATTTT
few,TRBJ1-5,TRBV25-1,-,CASSGSTGFDQPQHF,TGTGCCAGCAGTGGTAGCACAGGGTTTGATCAGCCCCAGCATTTT
-,TRBJ1-1,TRBV24-1,TRBD1,CATSDSAGGGTEAFF,TGTGCCACCAGTGATTCGGCAGGGGGAGGTACTGAAGCTTTCTTT
few,TRBJ2-3,TRBV14,TRBD1,CASSQVDRGTDTQYF,TGTGCCAGCAGCCAGGTGGACAGGGGAACAGATACGCAGTATTTT
few,TRBJ2-5,TRBV2,TRBD2,CASSGLAGETQYF,TGTGCCAGCAGCGGACTAGCGGGGGAGACCCAGTACTTC
few,TRBJ2-1,TRBV25-1,TRBD2,CASSERARRGAGRRNSYNEQFF,TGTGCCAGCAGTGAACGGGCTAGAAGGGGAGCGGGAAGGCGCAACTCCTACAATGAGCAGTTCTTC